The clone carrying this T cell receptor beta chain has just a few counts. TCRdb called the RT-PCR reads again in MiXCR, with one record for every CDR3 protein. The table includes 650,000 to 700,000 distinct CDR3 sequences, 15% to 18% detected once. V was clipped by 3 bases and J by 6 bases, with 9 bases between them. CDR3 length: 12 residues. These data originate in a study of response to subunit inactivated influenza vaccine. The rearrangement links TRBV12-3 or TRBV12-4 to TRBJ2-7; no clear D. The source of this sequence is a man aged 45-65 years who received an inactivated influenza vaccine. Here the sequenced sample was PBMCs from blood, taken about 12 days after vaccination. This CDR3 is CASSLVRVEQYF. Here the CDR3 DNA reads TGTGCCAGCAGTTTGGTTCGGGTCGAGCAGTACTTC.